The following is a TCR beta chain sequence with its context. This may be a read error, as it is one base from a much larger clone. The CDR3 does not close with the conserved phenylalanine or tryptophan, likely indicating a read error. Regions amplified from RNA transcripts were the TCR beta CDR3 regions. The primer set for the first-round RT-PCR of the TCR CDR3 was HTBI. TCRdb redid the calling of the multiplex PCR reads with MiXCR, one entry per CDR3 protein. The sample lists under 650,000 distinct CDR3 sequences, about 16% occurring once. Aged 18 to 65, the patients had hyperthyroidism that was newly diagnosed and had lasted under 2 months. This entry is derived from a study of T cells in Graves' hyperthyroidism and ophthalmopathy. This sequence was found in a woman aged 30 to 39 with Graves' hyperthyroidism. What was sequenced was blood.

In DNA, the CDR3 is TGTGCCAGCAGTTCCGGGACTAGCGGGGGAAGGTGGTACGAGCAGTACCTC. It encodes CASSSGTSGGRWYEQYL. The chain has TRBV2 and TRBJ2-7, with TRBD2 identical over 14 bases. This CDR3 has 17 residues. The V gene end was trimmed by 5 bases and the J gene end by 4 bases; junction bases not matched to a gene: 10. Germline CDR1 reads SNHLY; CDR2 reads FYNNEI.